A selection of T cell receptor beta chains follows, all from one sample in a study of regulatory T cells in long-lasting Graves disease. In TCRdb, the multiplex PCR reads were re-called with MiXCR into one record per CDR3 protein. The data contain some 440,000 distinct CDR3 sequences, about a fifth of them seen just once; the ten biggest clones take up 7.8%. Material: peripheral blood mononuclear cells (PBMCs), obtained when the disease was refractory, from a patient treated with antithyroid drugs. The receptor source for this set is a female donor with Graves disease. Each CDR3 is given with its conserved first and last residue. D genes are given only for firm matches. Part of the rows lack a size; the others show once, few, many or a class for expanded clones.

V gene: TRBV27; J gene: TRBJ2-2; clone size: few; D gene: TRBD2; CDR3 protein: CASSLLLAGGPGELFF; CDR3 DNA: TGTGCCAGCAGTTTACTGCTAGCGGGAGGGCCCGGGGAGCTGTTTTTT
V gene: TRBV12-3/TRBV12-4; J gene: TRBJ1-2; clone size: many; D gene: -; CDR3 protein: CASKSSALSYGYTF; CDR3 DNA: TGTGCCAGCAAATCGTCGGCCTTGAGCTATGGCTACACCTTC
V gene: TRBV28; J gene: TRBJ2-5; clone size: many; D gene: -; CDR3 protein: CASRKTPRTVRETQYF; CDR3 DNA: TGTGCCAGCAGAAAAACCCCCAGGACGGTTCGAGAGACCCAGTACTTC
V gene: TRBV20-1; J gene: TRBJ1-1; clone size: many; D gene: -; CDR3 protein: CSARDAVWNTEAFF; CDR3 DNA: TGCAGTGCTAGAGACGCCGTTTGGAACACTGAAGCTTTCTTT
V gene: TRBV28; J gene: TRBJ2-5; clone size: many; D gene: TRBD2; CDR3 protein: CASSRLAGGPQETQYF; CDR3 DNA: TGTGCCAGCAGTCGTCTAGCGGGAGGGCCTCAAGAGACCCAGTACTTC
V gene: TRBV30; J gene: TRBJ1-3; clone size: few; D gene: -; CDR3 protein: CAGGQTGNTIYF; CDR3 DNA: TGTGCAGGGGGGCAAACTGGAAACACCATATATTTT
V gene: TRBV7-8; J gene: TRBJ1-6; clone size: many; D gene: -; CDR3 protein: CASSRARGSYNSPLHF; CDR3 DNA: TGTGCCAGCAGCCGGGCGAGGGGCTCCTATAATTCACCCCTCCACTTT
V gene: TRBV28; J gene: TRBJ1-5; clone size: many; D gene: TRBD1; CDR3 protein: CASSLLGTGGYSNQPQHF; CDR3 DNA: TGTGCCAGCAGTTTGTTGGGGACAGGGGGCTATAGCAATCAGCCCCAGCATTTT
V gene: TRBV7-2; J gene: TRBJ2-6; clone size: -; D gene: TRBD1; CDR3 protein: CASSSWTGVTTGANVLTF; CDR3 DNA: TGTGCCAGCAGCTCTTGGACAGGGGTTACTACTGGGGCCAACGTCCTGACTTTC
V gene: TRBV6-1; J gene: TRBJ2-2; clone size: many; D gene: TRBD2; CDR3 protein: CASETSGNNGELFF; CDR3 DNA: TGTGCCAGCGAGACTAGCGGGAATAACGGGGAGCTGTTTTTT
V gene: TRBV28; J gene: TRBJ1-1; clone size: many; D gene: -; CDR3 protein: CASSLSEAFNTEAFF; CDR3 DNA: TGTGCCAGCAGTTTATCAGAGGCCTTTAACACTGAAGCTTTCTTT
V gene: TRBV19; J gene: TRBJ1-1; clone size: few; D gene: -; CDR3 protein: CASIDGTPNTEAFF; CDR3 DNA: TGTGCCAGTATCGACGGGACCCCGAACACTGAAGCTTTCTTT
V gene: TRBV20-1; J gene: TRBJ2-3; clone size: -; D gene: -; CDR3 protein: CSASRGGGVTDTQYF; CDR3 DNA: TGCAGTGCTAGCCGTGGAGGGGGGGTCACAGATACGCAGTATTTT